The present T cell receptor beta chain was sequenced within a study of naive and memory T cell subsets. Study results and caveats: Clonotypes here are unpaired alpha or beta chain sequences. In CD4 and CD8 cells, diversity dropped from naive through EMRA.

About this clonotype: Its antigen is unidentified.

Germline CDR1 and CDR2: KGHSH and LQKENI. The germline V and J ends were trimmed by 3 bases and 5 bases, with 8 bases remaining between them. This CDR3 contains 12 residues. The beta constant-region primer was an equimolar mix of two oligonucleotides covering TRBC1 and TRBC2. Ligation attached a single-stranded oligonucleotide with a 12-nucleotide UMI and the SP2 primer to the cDNA 3' end. Four rounds of PCR amplified the ligated cDNA using nested alpha and beta constant-region primers plus SP2. TCRdb analysed the UMI-ligation and nested PCR reads with MiXCR anew, one entry per CDR3 protein. The table has tens of thousands of distinct CDR3 sequences, more than 6.5% seen once.

This TCR derives from a human donor in good health. This chain connects TRBV18 to TRBJ2-7; D is uncertain. Sequenced sample: central memory CD4+ T cells from blood. Here the CDR3 reads CASSPRLNEQYF. The CDR3 DNA reads as TGTGCCAGCTCACCTCGCCTCAACGAGCAGTACTTC.